This T cell receptor beta chain was recorded in a study of OX40 agonist ivuxolimab in advanced cancers. As for the study in general: Three patients got partial responses; one had hepatocellular carcinoma and two had cutaneous melanoma.

CDR1 SGHAT and CDR2 FQNNGV come from the germline V gene. The CDR3 contains 16 residues. Trimming stripped 2 bases from V and 4 bases from J, with 17 bases between. Study outcomes and limitations: Averaged across samples, CD8+ T cells carried more expanded clones than CD4+ did.

Turning to this clone: Its cognate antigen is unknown.

The assay was immunoSEQ multiplex PCR, and TCRdb's table has in-frame clones only and misses some. The sample has a few thousand clones; about 73% are singletons. With baseline, cycle 4 day 1, and cycle 7 day 1 as timepoints, blood was sampled. Sequences were derived from CD4+ or CD8+ T cells sorted from blood, sampled in a trial of the OX40 agonist ivuxolimab. This TCR was recovered from an adult with an advanced solid tumor such as melanoma, head and neck, liver or kidney cancer. This rearrangement joins TRBV11-2 to TRBJ1-2; maybe TRBD1 (5 bases). CDR3 sequence: CASSLFPQTAVYGYTF. DNA of the CDR3: TGTGCCAGCAGCTTATTTCCCCAGACAGCGGTCTATGGCTACACCTTC.